The 23 T cell receptor beta chains below were found in one sample sequenced in a study of blood T cell repertoires in COVID-19. Produced via immunoSEQ multiplex PCR; TCRdb's table is partial and in-frame only. The table records roughly 250,000 clones, around 89% of them present only once. The source material was peripheral blood. These TCRs come from a young man with acute or convalescent COVID-19.

The chain employs TRBV4-1 and TRBJ1-3; possible D gene TRBD1, 6 bases. Looked up from germline, CDR1 is MGHRA and CDR2 is YSYEKL. V was shortened by 6 bases and J by 1 base, with 10 bases between the two germline ends. The CDR3 is 14 residues long. The CDR3 DNA reads TGCGCCAGCAGGAGTACAGGGTCTGGAAACACCATATATTTT. It specifies CASRSTGSGNTIYF.

The CDR3 loop is CASSLGTGLQETQYF. DNA for the CDR3: TGCGCCAGCAGCTTGGGGACAGGGCTCCAAGAGACCCAGTACTTC. The chain uses TRBV5-1 and TRBJ2-5, with 8 bases matching TRBD1. The length of the CDR3 is 15 residues. CDR1 and CDR2 (germline): SGHRS, YFSETQ. J was trimmed by 1 base and V by 0 bases; bases with no gene match: 2.

V is TRBV29-1 and J is TRBJ1-1; 7 bases match TRBD1. V trimming: 7 bases; J trimming: 6 bases; junction bases outside the gene matches: 8. The CDR3 contains 12 residues. The germline gives CDR1 SQVTM, CDR2 ANQGSEA. The CDR3 spells CSGGQATAEAFF. CDR3 DNA: TGCAGCGGCGGACAGGCCACGGCTGAAGCTTTCTTT.

The rearrangement links TRBV30 to TRBJ1-5, with a tentative D call TRBD1 (6 bases). CDR1 and CDR2 from the germline V gene are GTSNPN and SVGIG (reference sequence). V gave up 2 bases and J gave up 6 bases, with 11 bases separating them. The CDR3 totals 13 residues. The CDR3 loop reads CAWSLGGPQPQHF. Here the CDR3 DNA reads TGTGCCTGGAGTTTGGGGGGGCCTCAGCCCCAGCATTTT. The entire variable domain, with the rest obtained from reference TRBV30 and TRBJ1-5, is as follows: SQTIHQWPATLVQPVGSPLSLECTVEGTSNPNLYWYRQAAGRGLQLLFYSVGIGQISSEVPQNLSASRPQDRQFILSSKKLLLSDSGFYLCAWSLGGPQPQHFGDGTRLSIL.

The genes are TRBV9 and TRBJ1-3; the D gene is possibly TRBD1 (6 bases). Trimming took off 3 bases at V and 0 bases at J, with 13 bases between the two ends. In germline, CDR1 is SGDLS, CDR2 YYNGEE. CDR3 length: 16 amino acids. The CDR3 here is CASSARGLSSGNTIYF. CDR3 in DNA: TGTGCCAGCAGCGCCAGGGGATTAAGCTCTGGAAACACCATATATTTT.

The V and J genes are TRBV27 and TRBJ2-1; a possible D gene is TRBD2 (6 bases). CDR1 MNHEY and CDR2 SMNVEV come from the germline V gene (reference sequence). V was shortened by 8 bases and J by 6 bases, with 20 bases between the two germline ends. The CDR3 covers 15 residues. CDR3 sequence: CASYLRDSLANEQFF. The CDR3 DNA reads TGTGCCAGCTACCTCCGGGACTCCCTGGCCAATGAGCAGTTCTTC.

This sequence joins TRBV7-2 and TRBJ1-4, with 7 bases matching TRBD1. The CDR3 runs 15 residues. V was pared by 3 bases and J by 8 bases, with 9 bases of the junction left unmatched. CDR1 is SGHTA and CDR2 is FQGNSA in the germline V gene. The CDR3 reads CASSLFRGINEKLFF. The CDR3 DNA follows: TGTGCCAGCAGCTTGTTCAGGGGGATTAACGAAAAACTGTTTTTT.

The chain links TRBV14 to TRBJ1-1; the D gene is possibly TRBD1 (6 bases). The CDR3 loop spans 14 amino acids. The germline V and J ends were trimmed by 1 base and 5 bases, with 11 bases remaining between them. The germline V gene has CDR1 SGHDN and CDR2 FVKESK. CDR3 region: CASSQATRGTEAFF. CDR3 sequence (DNA): TGTGCCAGCAGCCAAGCTACCAGGGGAACTGAAGCTTTCTTT. Filled out from reference TRBV14 and TRBJ1-1, the complete variable domain reads EAGVTQFPSHSVIEKGQTVTLRCDPISGHDNLYWYRRVMGKEIKFLLHFVKESKQDESGMPNNRFLAERTGGTYSTLKVQPAELEDSGVYFCASSQATRGTEAFFGQGTRLTVV.

The chain uses TRBV7-3 and TRBJ2-7; tentative D call: TRBD1 (5 bases). CDR1 is SGHTA, CDR2 FQGTGA, per germline. V was trimmed by 1 base and J by 6 bases, leaving 13 bases between them. This CDR3 is 14 amino acids long. The CDR3 region has the DNA TGTGCCAGCAGCTTAAAGGGGCTTGGTGGCGAGCAGTACTTC. It codes for CASSLKGLGGEQYF.

The chain is built from TRBV27 and TRBJ2-2; 11 nucleotides align to TRBD2. The CDR3 sequence is 17 residues long. Germline V CDR1 and CDR2: MNHEY, SMNVEV (reference sequence). V shed 2 bases and J 6 bases; nucleotides not matched to a gene: 8. This CDR3 reads CASSLRQTSGKAGELFF. The CDR3 nucleotides are TGTGCCAGCAGTTTAAGGCAGACTAGCGGGAAGGCCGGGGAGCTGTTTTTT.

The V and J genes are TRBV18 and TRBJ1-6; TRBD1 agrees at 9 bases. The germline V gene encodes CDR1 KGHSH and CDR2 LQKENI. J lost 10 bases, V lost 1 base, and 2 bases had no gene match. The CDR3 consists of 14 residues. The CDR3 here is CASSPRQGESPLHF. In nucleotides, the CDR3 is TGTGCCAGCTCACCACGACAGGGGGAATCACCCCTCCACTTT.

Only a few counts were recorded for this clone. The rearrangement uses TRBV2 and TRBJ1-6, with 8 bases matching TRBD1. Trimming took 6 bases from V and 0 from J; bases not matched to a gene: 7. The CDR3 has 17 residues. Looked up from germline, CDR1 is SNHLY and CDR2 is FYNNEI. CDR3 in amino acids: CASSLDRGSSYNSPLHF. CDR3 bases: TGTGCCAGCAGCTTAGACAGGGGTAGCTCCTATAATTCACCCCTCCACTTT.

The chain links TRBV28 to TRBJ1-1, with D tentatively TRBD1 (6 bases). Trimming shortened V by 3 bases and J by 8 bases, and 13 bases separated the two germline ends. CDR1 MDHEN and CDR2 SYDVKM come from the germline V gene. This CDR3 is 13 amino acids long. Here the CDR3 DNA reads TGTGCCAGCAGTTTCTTTGCCGGGACAGAAGCTTTCTTT. Its protein product is CASSFFAGTEAFF.

This clone has only a few counts. This chain uses TRBV28 with TRBJ1-1; D unresolved. The ends were cut back, 5 bases at V and 0 bases at J, with 16 bases in the middle. The CDR3 contains 16 residues. CDR1 is MDHEN, CDR2 SYDVKM, per germline. The CDR3 DNA reads TGTGCCAGCAGTGGGCCGGCAGCCCTCATGAACACTGAAGCTTTCTTT. Its translation: CASSGPAALMNTEAFF.

The chain carries TRBV11-2 and TRBJ2-1, with 8 bases lining up with TRBD2. The CDR3 runs 14 residues. V lost 2 bases and J lost 12; bases outside the gene matches: 9. In germline, CDR1 is SGHAT, CDR2 FQNNGV. CDR3 amino acids: CASSLHVGLVGQFF. The CDR3 bases are TGTGCCAGCAGCTTACACGTGGGACTAGTAGGGCAGTTCTTC.

CDR3 in amino acids: CASSEEPFPRGYTF. In DNA, the CDR3 is TGTGCCAGCAGTGAAGAACCTTTCCCCAGAGGCTACACCTTC. The J gene is TRBJ1-2, the V gene TRBV6-1; D unresolved. Germline V gives CDR1 MNHNS, CDR2 SASEGT. V lost 1 base, J lost 8 bases, and 14 bases lay in between. The CDR3 consists of 14 residues.

The chain links TRBV9 to TRBJ2-2; no definite D call. V was trimmed by 4 bases and J by 7 bases, leaving 20 bases between them. The length of the CDR3 is 16 residues. Germline CDR1 reads SGDLS; CDR2 reads YYNGEE. In DNA form, the CDR3 reads TGTGCCAGCAGCCCATCGCTAGGCCTAAATGTCGGGGAGCTGTTTTTT. It encodes CASSPSLGLNVGELFF.

V and J are TRBV24-1 and TRBJ1-2; 9 positions agree with TRBD1. Trimming took 6 bases from V and 1 from J; bases not matched to a gene: 8. Looked up from germline, CDR1 is KGHDR and CDR2 is SFDVKD. The CDR3 has 16 residues. The CDR3 loop is CATSRDRDGGNYGYTF. The CDR3 DNA reads TGTGCCACCAGTCGGGACAGGGACGGGGGTAACTATGGCTACACCTTC.

The rearrangement joins TRBV28 to TRBJ1-4; D ambiguous. The CDR3 has 16 amino acids. Trimming cost V 5 bases and J 5 bases, with 18 bases left between them. The germline gives CDR1 MDHEN, CDR2 SYDVKM. The chain's CDR3 is CASSPPLGPRNEKLFF. CDR3 bases: TGTGCCAGCAGTCCCCCCTTAGGTCCTAGAAATGAAAAACTGTTTTTT. Complete variable domain (other parts from reference TRBV28 and TRBJ1-4): DVKVTQSSRYLVKRTGEKVFLECVQDMDHENMFWYRQDPGLGLRLIYFSYDVKMKEKGDIPEGYSVSREKKERFSLILESASTNQTSMYLCASSPPLGPRNEKLFFGSGTQLSVL.

The table lists this clone with a count of one. The V gene is TRBV6-5, the J gene TRBJ2-5, with TRBD1 matching 10 bases. There are 16 residues in the CDR3. Germline CDR1 MNHEY, CDR2 SVGAGI. The V and J ends lost 0 bases and 5 bases, in that order; junction bases with no gene match: 6. For the CDR3, the DNA is TGTGCCAGCAGTTACTCCTCGACAGGGGGCGGGGAGACCCAGTACTTC. This codes for CASSYSSTGGGETQYF.

The CDR3 sequence: CAWSQSLYNSPLHF. The CDR3 DNA follows: TGTGCCTGGAGTCAGTCTCTCTATAATTCACCCCTCCACTTT. The J gene is TRBJ1-6, the V gene TRBV30; no clear D gene. Germline CDR1 GTSNPN, CDR2 SVGIG (reference sequence). V shed 2 bases and J shed 3 bases, with 8 bases lying between them. The CDR3 runs 14 residues.

The chain has TRBV10-3 and TRBJ2-1; 11 bases map to TRBD1. The germline V gene has CDR1 ENHRY and CDR2 SYGVKD. The junction had 9 bases not matched to a gene; V was cut back by 6 bases and J by 8 bases. This CDR3 comprises 15 residues. In DNA form, the CDR3 reads TGTGCCATCAGGAAGGGGGACAGGGGGTACGATGAGCAGTTCTTC. It codes for CAIRKGDRGYDEQFF.

This clone was seen once. The V gene is TRBV7-3, the J gene TRBJ2-1; no reliable D call. Germline V lookup: CDR1 SGHTA, CDR2 FQGTGA. The CDR3 contains 13 residues. Trimming took 4 bases from V and 9 from J, leaving 13 bases between them. The chain's CDR3 is CASSYGGETEQFF. The CDR3 nucleotides read TGTGCCAGCAGCTATGGCGGCGAGACTGAGCAGTTCTTC.